What follows describes a single TCR beta chain. Antigen specificity is unknown. Deletions cut 4 bases from V and 4 bases from J, with 10 bases between. The length of the CDR3 is 12 residues. Germline-derived CDR1 and CDR2 are SQVTM and ANQGSEA. Sequenced by immunoSEQ multiplex PCR; TCRdb stores in-frame clones only, minus some. This table has about 120,000 clones, about four fifths appearing once. As to time point: week 11, during vaccination. Vaccination comprised doses that each held 300 ug of mutant IDH1 20-mer peptide, plus topical imiquimod. New IDH1-mutant, ATRX-lost WHO grade 3 or 4 astrocytomas occurred in donors. This specimen belongs to a study of a mutant IDH1 vaccine in newly diagnosed glioma. Across the whole study: Onset of vaccination occurred 4-6 weeks following radiotherapy alone, or with temozolomide cycles. Points from the study as a whole: The vaccine induced immune responses, and these occurred in about 93% of patients.

Sequences were derived from PBMCs, sampled from a glioma patient whose treatment included an IDH1 peptide vaccine. This chain connects TRBV29-1 to TRBJ1-2, with D perhaps matching TRBD1 (5 bases). This TCR came from a middle-aged man with glioma. In DNA form, the CDR3 reads TGCAGCGTTGGGGACGGACTCTATGGCTACACCTTC. It encodes CSVGDGLYGYTF.